The TCR beta chain described here comes from a study of blood T cell repertoires in COVID-19. TCRdb's copy holds only in-frame clones and misses some; the assay was immunoSEQ multiplex PCR. The sample lists 99,000 or so clones, 81% occurring once. The source of this sequence is a man older than 75 with acute or convalescent COVID-19. The sequenced sample was peripheral blood.

CDR3 region: CASSLAGTAGDIQYF. The CDR3, as DNA: TGTGCCAGCAGCTTAGCGGGGACAGCAGGGGACATTCAGTACTTC. This chain connects TRBV11-1 to TRBJ2-4, with 7 nucleotides matching TRBD1. CDR1 is SGHAT and CDR2 is FQDESV in the germline V gene (reference sequence). The CDR3 is made up of 15 amino acids. V lost 0 bases to trimming and J lost 8 bases; unmatched junction nucleotides: 7.